The 2 T cell receptor beta chains in this list originate from one sample, sequenced in a study of technical replicates of blood from a handful of donors. Measured with immunoSEQ multiplex PCR; TCRdb has only the in-frame clones, and not every one. This table holds tens of thousands of clones, approximately 96% found once. Sequenced material: T cells isolated from PBMCs. The receptor set was obtained from a human donor in good health.

This clone was seen just once. The rearrangement links TRBV7-2 to TRBJ2-1, with no clear D. The CDR3 covers 13 residues. Germline CDR1 SGHTA, CDR2 FQGNSA. Trimming pared 1 base from V and 4 bases from J, leaving 5 bases between. This chain's CDR3 is CASSLGLYNEQFF. CDR3 nucleotide sequence: TGTGCCAGCAGCTTAGGCCTATACAATGAGCAGTTCTTC.

The chain carries TRBV9 and TRBJ2-5, with D tentatively TRBD1 (8 bases). The CDR3 loop spans 15 amino acids. V lost 0 bases and J lost 4, with 13 bases in between. The germline CDR1 and CDR2 sequences are SGDLS and YYNGEE. CDR3 DNA sequence: TGTGCCAGCAGCGTAGCAGCGGGACAGGCAGAGACCCAGTACTTC. Amino acids: CASSVAAGQAETQYF.